These 32 T cell receptor beta chains share one sample of origin, sequenced in a study of cytomegalovirus exposure and HLA in healthy donors. PCR used 60 Vbeta primers and 13 Jbeta primers. Sequencing used immunoSEQ multiplex PCR; TCRdb keeps in-frame clones, though not all of them. The table lists 130,000 to 150,000 clones, roughly 80% of them singletons, with roughly 4.8% in the top ten. The sequenced sample was PBMCs. The receptors were gathered from a man aged 40-55 years in good health and CMV-seronegative.

The rearrangement joins TRBV13 to TRBJ2-7; TRBD1 is a possible D gene (7 bases). V gave up 5 bases and J gave up 5 bases, with 25 bases separating them. The CDR3 is 17 amino acids. CDR1 and CDR2 from the germline V gene are PRHDT and FYEKMQ (reference sequence). The CDR3 sequence: CASSQGELGGKEDEQYF. The CDR3 DNA follows: TGTGCCAGCAGCCAGGGGGAGTTGGGGGGCAAGGAGGACGAGCAGTACTTC.

The count of this clone is one. The chain has TRBV7-9 and TRBJ2-7; TRBD1 might be the D (5 bases). The CDR3 length is 15 residues. The V gene lost 3 bases and the J gene lost 3 bases, with 15 bases spanning the gap. Germline V lookup: CDR1 SEHNR, CDR2 FQNEAQ (reference sequence). CDR3 nucleotides: TGTGCCAGCAGCTTTCAGGACCGGCAGGGCTACGAGCAGTACTTC. It codes for CASSFQDRQGYEQYF.

This clone was counted once. The rearrangement joins TRBV5-1 to TRBJ1-4; tentative D call: TRBD1 (5 bases). Germline-derived CDR1 and CDR2 are SGHRS and YFSETQ. The CDR3 spans 14 residues. Between the trimmed V and J ends, which lost 5 bases and 4 bases, there was a span of 12 bases. The CDR3 loop reads CASRKDSYNEKLFF. The CDR3 DNA is TGCGCCAGCAGAAAAGACAGCTATAATGAAAAACTGTTTTTT.

The CDR3 DNA follows: TGTGCCACTCGGACAGGGCCTTTTTCTAACTATGGCTACACCTTC. Translated, it gives CATRTGPFSNYGYTF. This chain uses TRBV19 with TRBJ1-2; 8 nucleotides align to TRBD1. V lost 10 bases to trimming and J lost 0 bases; unmatched junction nucleotides: 10. The CDR3 is 15 amino acids. CDR1 is LNHDA, CDR2 SQIVND, per germline (reference sequence).

This clone occurred once. This chain links TRBV30 with TRBJ1-3; D unclear. The CDR3 runs to 16 residues. Germline V gene sequence: CDR1 GTSNPN, CDR2 SVGIG (reference sequence). Trimming left V 3 bases short and J 0 bases short, with 15 bases between. The CDR3 loop is CAWSLAGTFSGNTIYF. The CDR3 DNA is TGTGCCTGGAGCTTGGCAGGCACCTTCTCTGGAAACACCATATATTTT.

This sequence joins TRBV11-2 and TRBJ1-2, with D possibly being TRBD1 (5 bases). V dropped 7 bases and J dropped 6 bases, with 27 bases sitting between them. Germline-derived CDR1 and CDR2 are SGHAT and FQNNGV. The CDR3 spans 17 residues. For the CDR3, the DNA is TGTGCCAGCACGCCCCGCCTTACGGGCGGGGCAGAGGATGGCTACACCTTC. This gives the protein CASTPRLTGGAEDGYTF.

The rearrangement links TRBV7-2 to TRBJ2-4; weak D call: TRBD1 (6 bases). The CDR3 runs 14 residues. Germline V gene data show CDR1 as SGHTA and CDR2 as FQGNSA. Trimming left V 1 base short and J 7 bases short, with 11 bases between. CDR3 loop: CASSLGAGANIQYF. For the CDR3, the DNA is TGTGCCAGCAGCTTAGGGGCAGGGGCGAACATTCAGTACTTC.

This clone was picked up one time. V gene TRBV4-3 combines with J gene TRBJ1-3, with no clear D. Germline V CDR1 and CDR2: LGHNA, YSLEER. This CDR3 is built from 17 residues. V was pared by 0 bases and J by 1 base, with 13 bases between. CDR3 region: CASSQDRRIGSGNTIYF. The CDR3 region has the DNA TGCGCCAGCAGCCAAGATCGGCGAATCGGGTCTGGAAACACCATATATTTT.

The chain couples TRBV5-4 to TRBJ1-4; maybe TRBD1 (6 bases). The CDR3 has 14 amino acids. V gave up 4 bases and J gave up 8 bases, with 15 bases separating them. CDR1 is SGHNT and CDR2 is YYREEE in the germline V gene (reference sequence). The CDR3 nucleotides read TGTGCCAGCAGCGAACAGGGAGGGAGGGAAAAACTGTTTTTT. This sequence encodes CASSEQGGREKLFF.

The chain couples TRBV9 to TRBJ2-7; 10 bases fit TRBD2. Germline CDR1 is SGDLS and CDR2 is YYNGEE. The CDR3 totals 16 residues. V shed 3 bases, J shed 3 bases, and the junction held 9 bases outside the gene matches. CDR3 sequence reads: CASSDPSSGGNYEQYF. The CDR3 DNA sequence: TGTGCCAGCAGCGACCCCTCTAGCGGGGGAAACTACGAGCAGTACTTC.

This clone has just a few counts. The genes are TRBV10-2 and TRBJ1-4, with D perhaps TRBD1 (6 bases). This CDR3 has 13 residues. Looked up from germline, CDR1 is WSHSY and CDR2 is SAAADI. V was pared by 10 bases and J by 3 bases, with 12 bases between. The CDR3 coding sequence is TGCGCCACCAGACAGGATCCTAATGAAAAACTGTTTTTT. Its translation: CATRQDPNEKLFF.

The chain uses TRBV2 and TRBJ1-4, with D hard to call. V shed 1 base and J shed 4 bases, with 13 bases lying between them. Germline V gene data show CDR1 as SNHLY and CDR2 as FYNNEI. There are 16 residues in the CDR3. This chain's CDR3 is CASSEGFLPGNEKLFF. In DNA form, the CDR3 reads TGTGCCAGCAGTGAAGGGTTCCTACCGGGTAATGAAAAACTGTTTTTT. Full variable domain (remainder filled in from reference TRBV2 and TRBJ1-4): EPEVTQTPSHQVTQMGQEVILRCVPISNHLYFYWYRQILGQKVEFLVSFYNNEISEKSEIFDDQFSVERPDGSNFTLKIRSTKLEDSAMYFCASSEGFLPGNEKLFFGSGTQLSVL.

As to this clone: A read error may produce the germline difference seen at one junction end. The sample has other DNA sequences that encode this CDR3 too. This chain links TRBV7-6 with TRBJ1-2; no reliable D call. Germline loops: CDR1 SGHVS, CDR2 FNYEAQ. There are 13 residues in the CDR3. The CDR3: CASSLSAGLGYTF. The CDR3 DNA is TGTGCTAGCAGCTTAAGTGCAGGTTTGGGCTACACCTTC.

This clone was seen once. V usage is TRBV7-8 and J usage is TRBJ2-3; 7 bases are shared with TRBD2. CDR1 and CDR2 (germline): SGHVS, FQNEAQ. There are 15 residues in the CDR3. Trimming took 5 bases from V and 1 from J; bases not matched to a gene: 6. CDR3 in amino acids: CASSAGLGGTDTQYF. The CDR3 nucleotides read TGTGCCAGCAGCGCCGGACTAGGGGGCACAGATACGCAGTATTTT.

This clone was counted a single time. The V call is TRBV6-5, the J call TRBJ2-2, with D perhaps matching TRBD1 (6 bases). Germline V lookup: CDR1 MNHEY, CDR2 SVGAGI. V lost 7 bases, J lost 1 base, and 10 bases lay in between. The CDR3 extends over 14 amino acids. The CDR3 spells CASMRQENTGELFF. The CDR3 DNA reads as TGTGCCAGCATGCGACAGGAGAACACCGGGGAGCTGTTTTTT.

As for this clone: Germline and junction disagree at one end, which may indicate a read error. This chain uses TRBV11-2 with TRBJ1-6; 11 positions match TRBD1. CDR3 length: 18 amino acids. Germline lookup yields CDR1 SGHAT and CDR2 FQNNGV. The CDR3 nucleotides are TGTGCCAGCAGCGCCGTTAACCGGGACAGGGGGTATAGTTCACCCCTCCACTTT. It translates to CASSAVNRDRGYSSPLHF.

The chain carries TRBV12-5 and TRBJ2-2, with D hard to call. CDR3 length: 14 residues. Germline-derived CDR1 and CDR2 are LGHNT and FRNRAP. V gave up 6 bases and J gave up 2 bases, with 10 bases separating them. CDR3 sequence reads: CASGSRLNTGELFF. In DNA, the CDR3 is TGTGCTAGTGGGTCCCGACTCAACACCGGGGAGCTGTTTTTT.

The chain has TRBV5-6 and TRBJ2-7; D gene uncertain. Germline CDR1 SGHDT, CDR2 YYEEEE. The V gene lost 0 bases and the J gene lost 3 bases, with 7 bases spanning the gap. CDR3 length: 13 residues. This CDR3 is CASSLGQFYEQYF. In DNA form, the CDR3 reads TGTGCCAGCAGCTTGGGGCAGTTCTACGAGCAGTACTTC.

The chain couples TRBV10-3 to TRBJ1-2, with a possible D match to TRBD1 (5 bases). The V gene's germline CDR1 is ENHRY and CDR2 SYGVKD. Trimming shortened V by 0 bases and J by 6 bases, and 11 bases separated the two germline ends. The CDR3 loop spans 14 amino acids. CDR3: CAISESEGGDGYTF. The CDR3 DNA is TGTGCCATCAGTGAGTCCGAGGGAGGGGATGGCTACACCTTC.

The genes are TRBV5-4 and TRBJ2-3; perhaps TRBD2 as D (6 bases). Germline loops: CDR1 SGHNT, CDR2 YYREEE (reference sequence). The CDR3 is made up of 15 amino acids. With 3 bases removed from V and 3 bases from J, the gap between germline ends came to 14 bases. Written as DNA, the CDR3 is TGTGCCAGCAGCTCGTCGGGAGTGGGGACAGATACGCAGTATTTT. Its translation: CASSSSGVGTDTQYF.

In its sample, this clone was seen once. J is TRBJ1-6 and V is TRBV7-5; the D call TRBD1 from the table was never checked on the DNA. TRBV7-5 corresponds to a pseudogene. The CDR3 covers 18 residues. CDR3 loop: CARSLGGDSRPYNSPLHF. The DNA for the CDR3 is TGTGCCAGAAGCTTAGGAGGGGACAGCCGTCCCTATAATTCACCCCTCCACTTT.

The V and J genes are TRBV21-1 and TRBJ2-2; the D call TRBD1 from the table was never checked on the DNA. TRBV21-1 counts as a pseudogene. The CDR3 is 16 amino acids. The CDR3 region is CASSKEDRGPTGELFF. In DNA form, the CDR3 reads TGTGCCAGCAGCAAAGAGGACAGGGGGCCCACCGGGGAGCTGTTTTTT.

V gene TRBV18 combines with J gene TRBJ1-5; TRBD1 matches 7 bases. Germline V lookup: CDR1 KGHSH, CDR2 LQKENI. The CDR3 covers 14 residues. The V segment lost 5 bases and the J segment 0 bases; nucleotides outside the gene matches: 1. In DNA, the CDR3 is TGTGCCAGCTCAGGGACAGATAGCAATCAGCCCCAGCATTTT. Amino acids: CASSGTDSNQPQHF.

The genes are TRBV27 and TRBJ2-3; 7 nucleotides line up with TRBD2. Per germline, CDR1 MNHEY and CDR2 SMNVEV (reference sequence). This CDR3 is 15 amino acids long. V shed 2 bases and J 0 bases; nucleotides not matched to a gene: 2. The CDR3, as DNA: TGTGCCAGCAGTTTACGGGAGGCCAGCACAGATACGCAGTATTTT. Translated: CASSLREASTDTQYF.

The gene calls are TRBV5-6 and TRBJ2-2, with 13 bases lining up with TRBD2. This CDR3 contains 17 residues. The junction had 3 bases not matched to a gene; V was cut back by 0 bases and J by 4 bases. Looked up from germline, CDR1 is SGHDT and CDR2 is YYEEEE. The CDR3 DNA reads TGTGCCAGCAGCTTGGAACTAGCGGGGGGGCTCACCGGGGAGCTGTTTTTT. It codes for CASSLELAGGLTGELFF.

The chain employs TRBV6-5 and TRBJ2-7; D is ambiguous. This CDR3 has 12 residues. Germline values: CDR1 MNHEY, CDR2 SVGAGI. V lost 6 bases and J lost 2, with 8 bases in between. The CDR3 here is CASRSTAYEQYF. The CDR3 DNA reads as TGTGCCAGCAGGTCTACAGCCTACGAGCAGTACTTC.

V usage is TRBV18 and J usage is TRBJ1-1; TRBD1 is a possible D gene (5 bases). Trimming took 6 bases from V and 1 from J, leaving 9 bases between them. This CDR3 region has 13 residues. Germline assignment: CDR1 KGHSH and CDR2 LQKENI. CDR3 protein: CASSSGQNTEAFF. The CDR3 DNA reads as TGTGCCAGCTCCTCCGGACAGAACACTGAAGCTTTCTTT.

This chain joins TRBV10-2 and TRBJ1-3; 7 nucleotides agree with TRBD1. Germline CDR1 WSHSY, CDR2 SAAADI. The CDR3 has 16 residues. V lost 6 bases to trimming and J lost 0 bases; unmatched junction nucleotides: 8. The CDR3 sequence: CASRTGTEGSGNTIYF. CDR3 nucleotides: TGCGCCAGCAGGACCGGGACAGAGGGCTCTGGAAACACCATATATTTT.

To note about this clone: Within the sample, other DNA sequences also encode this same CDR3. The chain employs TRBV27 and TRBJ2-7; TRBD2 matches at 9 bases. The CDR3 totals 15 residues. CDR1 is MNHEY, CDR2 SMNVEV, per germline (reference sequence). V lost 5 bases to trimming and J lost 3 bases; unmatched junction nucleotides: 8. The CDR3, as DNA: TGTGCCAGCAGTGCATCCGGGACTAGCCGCTACGAGCAGTACTTC. It translates to CASSASGTSRYEQYF.

V and J are TRBV5-1 and TRBJ2-3, with D tentatively TRBD1 (5 bases). The CDR3 contains 14 residues. The germline V gene has CDR1 SGHRS and CDR2 YFSETQ. The germline V and J ends were trimmed by 5 bases and 3 bases, with 13 bases remaining between them. CDR3 bases: TGCGCCAGCAGTCCTGACAGATGGACAGATACGCAGTATTTT. Amino acid sequence: CASSPDRWTDTQYF. Full variable domain (rest looked up from reference TRBV5-1 and TRBJ2-3): KAGVTQTPRYLIKTRGQQVTLSCSPISGHRSVSWYQQTPGQGLQFLFEYFSETQRNKGNFPGRFSGRQFSNSRSEMNVSTLELGDSALYLCASSPDRWTDTQYFGPGTRLTVL.

The chain combines TRBV30 with TRBJ1-1; D is unresolved. V lost 4 bases, J lost 5 bases, and 11 bases lay in between. CDR3 length: 12 residues. Looked up from germline, CDR1 is GTSNPN and CDR2 is SVGIG (reference sequence). CDR3 region: CAWTPSGTEAFF. For the CDR3, the DNA is TGTGCCTGGACCCCATCGGGGACTGAAGCTTTCTTT.

The gene calls are TRBV6-5 and TRBJ1-5, with 8 bases lining up with TRBD1. Germline V CDR1 and CDR2: MNHEY, SVGAGI. Trimming took 7 bases from V and 3 from J; bases not matched to a gene: 8. This CDR3 spans 15 amino acids. The CDR3 DNA reads as TGTGCCAGCACCCCGGACAGGGCACACAATCAGCCCCAGCATTTT. Translation: CASTPDRAHNQPQHF.